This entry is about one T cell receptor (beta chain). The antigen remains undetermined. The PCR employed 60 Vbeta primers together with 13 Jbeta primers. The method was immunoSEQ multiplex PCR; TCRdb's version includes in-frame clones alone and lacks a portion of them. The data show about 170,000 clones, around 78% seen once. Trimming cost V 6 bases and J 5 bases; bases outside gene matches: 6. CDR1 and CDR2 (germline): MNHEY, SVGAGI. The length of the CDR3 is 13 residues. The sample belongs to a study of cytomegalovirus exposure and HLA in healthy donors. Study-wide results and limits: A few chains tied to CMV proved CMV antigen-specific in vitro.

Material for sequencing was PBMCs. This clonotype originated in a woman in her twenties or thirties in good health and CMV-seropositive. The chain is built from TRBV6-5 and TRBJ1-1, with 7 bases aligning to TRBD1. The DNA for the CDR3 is TGTGCCAGCAGGCCCGACAGGGCAACTGAAGCTTTCTTT. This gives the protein CASRPDRATEAFF.